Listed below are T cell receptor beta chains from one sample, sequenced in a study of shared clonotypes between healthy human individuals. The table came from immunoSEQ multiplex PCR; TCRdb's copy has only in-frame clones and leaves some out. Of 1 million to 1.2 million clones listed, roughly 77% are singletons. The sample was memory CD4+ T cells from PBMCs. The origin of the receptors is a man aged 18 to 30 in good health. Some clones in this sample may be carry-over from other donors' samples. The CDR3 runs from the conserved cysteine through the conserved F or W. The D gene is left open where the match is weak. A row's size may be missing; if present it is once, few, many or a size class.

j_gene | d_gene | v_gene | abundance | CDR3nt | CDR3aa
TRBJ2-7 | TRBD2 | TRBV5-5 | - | TGTGCCAGCAGCTTGGGGTGGACTAGCGGAATCTACGAGCAGTACTTC | CASSLGWTSGIYEQYF
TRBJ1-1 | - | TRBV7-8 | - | TGTGCCAGCAGCGTTGGGACGGAGAACACTGAAGCTTTCTTT | CASSVGTENTEAFF
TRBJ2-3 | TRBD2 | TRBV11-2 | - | TGTGCCAGCAGCCCAGGATCCCGACTAGCCGGATACACAGATACGCAGTATTTT | CASSPGSRLAGYTDTQYF
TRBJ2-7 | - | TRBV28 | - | TGTGCCAGCAGTTTAGGTCCCCAGGCTCCCTCCTACGAGCAGTACTTC | CASSLGPQAPSYEQYF
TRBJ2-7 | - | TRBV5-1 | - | TGCGCCAGCAGCTTGGTTGGGGGCTACGAGCAGTACTTC | CASSLVGGYEQYF
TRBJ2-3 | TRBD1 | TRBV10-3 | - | TGTGCCATCAGTAAAGACAGGGCCGGAGCGGATACGCAGTATTTT | CAISKDRAGADTQYF
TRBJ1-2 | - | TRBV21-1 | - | TGTGCCAGCAGCATCCCCGGACAGGGTGACTATGGCTACACCTTC | CASSIPGQGDYGYTF
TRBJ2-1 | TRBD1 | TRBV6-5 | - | TGTGCCAGCAGTTACTCCGGGACAGGGGAGAATGAGCAGTTCTTC | CASSYSGTGENEQFF
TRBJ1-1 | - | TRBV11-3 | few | TGTGCCAGCAGCTTCGGGGGTACTGAAGCTTTCTTT | CASSFGGTEAFF
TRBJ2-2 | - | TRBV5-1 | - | TGCGCCAGCAGCTTGCCCACGAAACAGGCCGGGGAGCTGTTTTTT | CASSLPTKQAGELFF
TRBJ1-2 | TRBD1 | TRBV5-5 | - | TGTGCCAGCAGCTGGGACAGCGGAGATTTCTATGGCTACACCTTC | CASSWDSGDFYGYTF
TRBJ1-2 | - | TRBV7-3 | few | TGTGCCAGCAGCCGCCAGGGTGACTATGGCTACACCTTC | CASSRQGDYGYTF
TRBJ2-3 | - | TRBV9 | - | TGTGCCAGCAGCGACCGCAGGGGCGGGGATACGCAGTATTTT | CASSDRRGGDTQYF
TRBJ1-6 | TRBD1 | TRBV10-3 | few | TGTGCCATCAGTAGGACAGGGTATGATTCACCCCTCCACTTT | CAISRTGYDSPLHF
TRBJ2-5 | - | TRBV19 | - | TGTGCCAGTAGTCCTCGAGACTGGACAGTAAGGGGTAAAGAGACCCAGTACTTC | CASSPRDWTVRGKETQYF
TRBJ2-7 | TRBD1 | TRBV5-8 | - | TGTGCCAGCAGTCCGGGACAGGGAGCTCTCTACGAGCAGTACTTC | CASSPGQGALYEQYF
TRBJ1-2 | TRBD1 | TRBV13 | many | TGTGCCAGCAGCTACTGGGGGACAGGAGCTAACTATGGCTACACCTTC | CASSYWGTGANYGYTF
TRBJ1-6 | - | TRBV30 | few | TGTGCCTGGACGGGGACGGATAATTCACCCCTCCACTTT | CAWTGTDNSPLHF
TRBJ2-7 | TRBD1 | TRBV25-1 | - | TGTGCCAGGAGCCGGGACAGACAGTACGAGCAGTACTTC | CARSRDRQYEQYF
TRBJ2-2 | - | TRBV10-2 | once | TGCGCCAGCAGGCGCGGGCCCTCCCGGGCCACCGGGGAGCTGTTTTTT | CASRRGPSRATGELFF
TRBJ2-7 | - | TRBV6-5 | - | TGTGCCAGCAGGCGGGACGGAGCCTACGAGCAGTACTTC | CASRRDGAYEQYF
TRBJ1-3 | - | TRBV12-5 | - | TGTGCTAGTGGTTTGCCACCCCTGAAAGTAAGCCTCTCTGGAAACACCATATATTTT | CASGLPPLKVSLSGNTIYF